The present T cell receptor beta chain was sequenced within a study of blood T cell repertoires in COVID-19 (dated by TCRdb to about 2020). Notes on the research overall: Collaborator samples came from the United States, Italy and Spain and covered acute and convalescent phases of COVID-19. The samples were drawn from two sources: the first 160 participants of the ongoing ImmuneRACE study, and 1,000 to 1,500 subjects contributed by 6 global collaborators. Where available, HLA class I and class II types were taken from metadata supplied by the sample provider and were not determined by assay-based typing. The repertoires were released in a freely available public database meant as a resource for research on the immune response to SARS-CoV-2. The material from the prospective study consisted of cDNA or gDNA derived from T cells, B-cell-depleted T cells, or PBMCs. The dataset comprised deeply sampled blood TCRbeta repertoires from subjects exposed to, actively infected with, or recovered from COVID-19. Sample metadata almost always included a de-identified subject ID, COVID-19 status, age in years and sex.

At the junction V is shortened by 4 bases and J by 1 base, with 14 bases in between. Taken from the germline V gene, the CDR1 and CDR2 loops are MGHRA and YSYEKL. The CDR3 goes from the cysteine to the phenylalanine over 15 residues. Only the CDR3 portion is preserved as DNA: 45 bases, with reading frame beginning at the first base. On the study overall, not on this receptor specifically: How much clinical and demographic metadata was included differed by source and by participant, and the metadata was provided uncurated.

The immunoSEQ Assay, a bias-controlled multiplex PCR, was used to amplify TCRbeta CDR3 regions from genomic DNA. Under the source paper's analysis protocol: Nucleated cell counts per sample were estimated from amplification of reference gene primers within the assay. Sequence reads were collapsed and filtered to measure the absolute abundance of every unique TCRbeta CDR3 rearrangement. For each sample, productive Simpson clonality was calculated as the square root of Simpson's diversity index across productive rearrangements. The clones in this table, taken by TCRdb from immuneACCESS, are in-frame only. Not every clone is retained; where verified, under half of the shortfall comes from an unresolved V gene, and the cause of the rest is unknown. V, J and clone size derive from that table, while D and trimming were established from the DNA sequence. Here the sample has around 300,000 clones; 75% to 90% occur a single time. Of the sample, 2.5% to 3% is held by the ten largest clones.

Participants in the prospective study were enrolled through a virtual design, were aged 18 to 89 years, and lived in roughly 26 United States geographic areas. In the prospective study, cohorts were assigned on the basis of participant-reported clinical history obtained from a screening survey and a study questionnaire. For ImmuneRACE Cohort 3, a participant was defined as recovered based on two consecutive negative NP/OP PCR tests, clearance by a healthcare professional, or resolution of symptoms. In the prospective study, whole blood, serum and a nasopharyngeal or oropharyngeal swab were collected from each participant by mobile phlebotomists. Over a 2-month period, participants in the prospective study had the option of providing additional blood draws and questionnaires. Prospective study blood samples were shipped either frozen or at room temperature before DNA extraction. To note about this clone: Its cognate antigen has yet to be identified. There are no base qualities to consult, and no much larger clone falls within one base.

The sample taken for sequencing was PBMCs or T cells enriched from blood (not recorded which). The clonotype was recovered from a woman aged 50 to 60 who had recovered from COVID-19. Here the chain combines TRBV4-1 and TRBJ2-7; TRBD1 might be the D gene, on 5 matching bases. This receptor has the CDR3 CASSRAGSGSYEQYF. The DNA reads as follows: TGCGCCAGCAGCCGAGCAGGGTCAGGATCCTACGAGCAGTACTTC.